The rows below give T cell receptor beta chains drawn from one sample of a study of T cells in localized non-small cell lung cancer. Assay used: immunoSEQ multiplex PCR; TCRdb lists only in-frame clones, some missing. The sample yields 25,000 or so clones, approximately 86% seen once. This specimen consisted of peripheral blood, obtained before any cancer treatment. The receptors shown here come from a male donor aged 60 or over with stage I lung adenocarcinoma. CDR3s include the opening cysteine and the closing phenylalanine or tryptophan. A D gene is named only where the DNA matches it firmly. Size values are once, few and many counts, or a class for expanded clones, and some rows have none.

TRBJ2-7,TRBD1,TRBV11-3,-,TGTGCCAGCAGCCCCTGGGACAGGCCCTACGAGCAGTACTTC,CASSPWDRPYEQYF
TRBJ2-7,-,TRBV2,-,TGTGCCAGCAGTGAAAGGGAGACAGTCCCGCCGTACTTC,CASSERETVPPYF
TRBJ1-2,TRBD1,TRBV19,-,TGTGCCAGTAGTAGTACAGGGGGATTTTATGGCTACACCTTC,CASSSTGGFYGYTF
TRBJ2-5,TRBD1,TRBV7-2,-,TGTGCCAGCAGCTTAGCGGGACAGGGGACAGAGACCCAGTACTTC,CASSLAGQGTETQYF
TRBJ1-5,-,TRBV7-9,-,TGTGCCAGCAGCTTAGAGGAACAGCCCCAGCATTTT,CASSLEEQPQHF
TRBJ1-2,-,TRBV4-3,-,TGCGCCAGCAGCCAACTAATACAGGGTATCCATGGCTACACCTTC,CASSQLIQGIHGYTF
TRBJ2-6,-,TRBV6-1,-,TGTGCCAGCAGTGAGTCTGGGGCCAACGTCCTGACTTTC,CASSESGANVLTF
TRBJ1-1,-,TRBV7-9,-,TGTGCCAGCAGCCAGTGGACCGAGATGAACACTGAAGCTTTCTTT,CASSQWTEMNTEAFF
TRBJ2-3,-,TRBV7-2,-,TGTGCCAGCGGGTTCCCAGGAGGCGAAGGCACAGATACGCAGTATTTT,CASGFPGGEGTDTQYF
TRBJ1-2,-,TRBV12-2,-,TGTGCAAGTCGCTCCCAGAAACTGGATTGGCCAGGGGGCGCGGGCTACACCTTC,CASRSQKLDWPGGAGYTF
TRBJ1-4,-,TRBV5-1,few,TGCGCCAGCAGCAAAATCCGACAGGTTGAAGAAAAACTGTTTTTT,CASSKIRQVEEKLFF
TRBJ2-3,-,TRBV6-6,-,TGTGCCAGCAGTCAGCACTTGACAGGAACCGATACGCAGTATTTT,CASSQHLTGTDTQYF
TRBJ2-3,TRBD2,TRBV6-1,-,TGTGCCAGCGGGGGGGCAGATACGCAGTATTTT,CASGGADTQYF
TRBJ2-7,TRBD1,TRBV2,-,TGTGCCAGCACGTTAGAGACAGGGTCCAGCGAGCAGTACTTC,CASTLETGSSEQYF
TRBJ2-5,-,TRBV19,once,TGTGCCAGTACAACCTATGGCGGGGCCCAGCGGGAGACCCAGTACTTC,CASTTYGGAQRETQYF
TRBJ2-6,-,TRBV5-1,-,TGCGCCAGCGGAACAGGGATACGCTCTGGGGCCAACGTCCTGACTTTC,CASGTGIRSGANVLTF
TRBJ2-3,TRBD1,TRBV7-9,once,TGTGCCAGCAGCCTTATCGTAGGGACAGGGAGGCGTACGCAGTATTTT,CASSLIVGTGRRTQYF
TRBJ2-5,-,TRBV7-8,-,TGTGCCAGCAGCCTGAGGGACACAGGAAAGACCCAGTACTTC,CASSLRDTGKTQYF
TRBJ2-2,-,TRBV9,-,TGTGCCAGCAGCGGCCGGGACTTCATCACCGGGGAGCTGTTTTTT,CASSGRDFITGELFF
TRBJ2-7,-,TRBV28,-,TGTGCCAGCAGTTCGGCACAGGGTGCCGAGCAGTACTTC,CASSSAQGAEQYF
TRBJ1-3,-,TRBV6-5,-,TGTGCCAGCAGGGTGGGATCGGGAAACACCATATATTTT,CASRVGSGNTIYF
TRBJ2-1,TRBD1,TRBV28,-,TGTGCCAGCAGTATCAGCAGGGACAGGTCCGTTTTTGGGCAGTTCTTC,CASSISRDRSVFGQFF
TRBJ1-5,-,TRBV7-8,-,TGTGCCAGCAGCCAAGACAGAAATCAGCCCCAGCATTTT,CASSQDRNQPQHF
TRBJ2-3,TRBD2,TRBV28,-,TGTGCCAGCAGTTTATTGCCTAGCGGGGGAGGCACAGATACGCAGTATTTT,CASSLLPSGGGTDTQYF
TRBJ2-2,TRBD2,TRBV7-2,once,TGTGCCAGCAGCACTACCGGGACTAGCCCTCCCGAGAAGCTGTTTTTT,CASSTTGTSPPEKLFF
TRBJ2-6,-,TRBV28,-,TGTGCCAGCAGCCTGGGGTCCTCTGGGGCCAACGTCCTGACTTTC,CASSLGSSGANVLTF
TRBJ2-7,TRBD2,TRBV5-1,-,TGCGCCCGCAGCTTGGCGGCGGGAGGGGGGGCCCGCGAGCAGTACTTC,CARSLAAGGGAREQYF